The source of this TCR beta chain is a study of cytomegalovirus exposure and HLA in healthy donors. Across the study: As released early, the data held 85 million to 95 million unique TCRs from HLA-typed donors. Findings of the study overall: Later analysis placed DRB1 highest and HLA-C lowest in TCR association rates, which differed by HLA locus.

V lost 3 bases to trimming and J lost 6 bases, with 8 bases between them. The germline CDR1 and CDR2 sequences are SGHTA and FQGNSA. The CDR3 spans 12 residues. Comment on this clone: Its antigen is not identified.

Primers: 60 Vbeta forward and 13 Jbeta reverse. Profiling relied on immunoSEQ multiplex PCR, and the TCRdb table lists in-frame clones only, not all of them. The table has more than 85,000 clones, roughly three quarters seen once. The sequencing input was PBMCs. This clonotype was sampled from a young man in good health and CMV-seropositive. V and J are TRBV7-2 and TRBJ1-1; D remains unclear. The CDR3 loop is CASSFGVPEAFF. Written as DNA, the CDR3 is TGTGCCAGCAGCTTCGGGGTCCCTGAAGCTTTCTTT.